A selection of T cell receptor beta chains follows, all from one sample in a study of blood T cell repertoires in COVID-19. Sequencing used immunoSEQ multiplex PCR; TCRdb keeps in-frame clones, though not all of them. The sample yields hundreds of thousands of clones, 89% seen once. Sequenced: PBMCs or T cells enriched from blood (not recorded which). Source of these receptors: a woman aged 40 to 50 who had recovered from COVID-19. Each CDR3 is given with its conserved first and last residue. Fields, in order: J gene, clone size, D gene, V gene, CDR3 DNA, CDR3 protein. D genes are given only for firm matches. Not all rows give a size; the values are once, few, many and, for expanded clones, a class.

j_gene: TRBJ1-6
abundance: -
d_gene: TRBD1
v_gene: TRBV30
CDR3nt: TGTGCCTGGTGGCAGGGACAGGGGCGATCACCCCTCCACTTT
CDR3aa: CAWWQGQGRSPLHF

j_gene: TRBJ2-5
abundance: -
d_gene: TRBD2
v_gene: TRBV6-5
CDR3nt: TGTGCCAGCAGGATCAGACTAGCGGCCCCAGACCAGTACTTC
CDR3aa: CASRIRLAAPDQYF

j_gene: TRBJ1-2
abundance: -
d_gene: -
v_gene: TRBV6-1
CDR3nt: TGTGCCAGCAGTGAGGTCAGGTATGGCTATGGCTACACCTTC
CDR3aa: CASSEVRYGYGYTF

j_gene: TRBJ1-4
abundance: -
d_gene: TRBD1
v_gene: TRBV10-2
CDR3nt: TGCGCCAGCAGTGACATAGGGGGCAATGAAAAACTGTTTTTT
CDR3aa: CASSDIGGNEKLFF

j_gene: TRBJ1-4
abundance: -
d_gene: TRBD1
v_gene: TRBV6-6
CDR3nt: TGTGCCAGCAGTTACTCGATCGGGACAGCTAATGAAAAACTGTTTTTT
CDR3aa: CASSYSIGTANEKLFF

j_gene: TRBJ2-5
abundance: -
d_gene: -
v_gene: TRBV18
CDR3nt: TGTGCCAGCTCACCACTGTCCTCGGAGACCCAGTACTTC
CDR3aa: CASSPLSSETQYF

j_gene: TRBJ1-2
abundance: -
d_gene: TRBD1
v_gene: TRBV3-1/TRBV3-2
CDR3nt: TGTGCCAGCAGCCAAAAAAGTGACAGACAGGGCAGGCAGGACTATGGCTACACCTTC
CDR3aa: CASSQKSDRQGRQDYGYTF

j_gene: TRBJ2-2
abundance: once
d_gene: -
v_gene: TRBV12-3/TRBV12-4
CDR3nt: TGTGCCAGCAGTTTTGGCGGAGGGGAGCTGTTTTTT
CDR3aa: CASSFGGGELFF

j_gene: TRBJ2-3
abundance: -
d_gene: TRBD2
v_gene: TRBV5-1
CDR3nt: TGCGCCAGCAGCTTGGAAAGCGGGATGAGTGATACGCAGTATTTT
CDR3aa: CASSLESGMSDTQYF

j_gene: TRBJ2-1
abundance: -
d_gene: -
v_gene: TRBV5-4
CDR3nt: TGTGCCAGCAGCTTGGCGACTAGAGGAGGCAATGAGCAGTTCTTC
CDR3aa: CASSLATRGGNEQFF

j_gene: TRBJ2-1
abundance: -
d_gene: -
v_gene: TRBV18
CDR3nt: TGTGCCAGCTCCCTGTACAGGGACTACAATGAGCAGTTCTTC
CDR3aa: CASSLYRDYNEQFF

j_gene: TRBJ2-7
abundance: -
d_gene: -
v_gene: TRBV7-2
CDR3nt: TGTGCCAGCAGCTTAATCCGGGGGAGCTCCTACGAGCAGTACTTC
CDR3aa: CASSLIRGSSYEQYF

j_gene: TRBJ2-7
abundance: -
d_gene: TRBD2
v_gene: TRBV7-2
CDR3nt: TGTGCCAGCAGCCGGGGGGTTGGCGAGCAGTACTTC
CDR3aa: CASSRGVGEQYF

j_gene: TRBJ1-4
abundance: once
d_gene: -
v_gene: TRBV7-9
CDR3nt: TGTGCCAGCAGCTTAGCGTGGAGGGTAAATGAAAAACTGTTTTTT
CDR3aa: CASSLAWRVNEKLFF

j_gene: TRBJ2-5
abundance: -
d_gene: -
v_gene: TRBV7-2
CDR3nt: TGTGCCAGGCGTCTTAGTGGGGCCCAGGTTTTTCAGGAGACCCAGTACTTC
CDR3aa: CARRLSGAQVFQETQYF

j_gene: TRBJ1-5
abundance: -
d_gene: -
v_gene: TRBV18
CDR3nt: TGTGCCCCCATAGGGGGTCAGCCCCAGCATTTT
CDR3aa: CAPIGGQPQHF

j_gene: TRBJ2-5
abundance: -
d_gene: -
v_gene: TRBV12-3/TRBV12-4
CDR3nt: TGTGCCAGCAGTTTCGGACTCGGAGAGACCCAGTACTTC
CDR3aa: CASSFGLGETQYF

j_gene: TRBJ1-2
abundance: -
d_gene: -
v_gene: TRBV4-3
CDR3nt: TGCGCCAGCAGCCAAGATCTCAGGACAGCTAACTATGGCTACACCTTC
CDR3aa: CASSQDLRTANYGYTF

j_gene: TRBJ2-1
abundance: -
d_gene: TRBD2
v_gene: TRBV6-2/TRBV6-3
CDR3nt: TGTGCCAGCAGTTACTCGACCGGGAGGGCCAACAATGAGCAGTTCTTC
CDR3aa: CASSYSTGRANNEQFF

j_gene: TRBJ2-5
abundance: -
d_gene: -
v_gene: TRBV12-1
CDR3nt: TGTGCCAGCAGCCAAGGGACTAGCGGGAGGGCCTTCGGGGAGACCCAGTACTTC
CDR3aa: CASSQGTSGRAFGETQYF

j_gene: TRBJ1-1
abundance: -
d_gene: -
v_gene: TRBV11-2
CDR3nt: TGTGCCAGCAGCCCTCGTGCGGCCCCGGGAACTGAAGCTTTCTTT
CDR3aa: CASSPRAAPGTEAFF

j_gene: TRBJ2-1
abundance: once
d_gene: TRBD2
v_gene: TRBV7-2
CDR3nt: TGTGCCAGCAGCTTAGTAGCTCTAGCGGGGGGGGGATATAGGATCTTC
CDR3aa: CASSLVALAGGGYRIF

j_gene: TRBJ2-1
abundance: -
d_gene: TRBD1
v_gene: TRBV7-3
CDR3nt: TGTGCCAGCAGCTCCCAAAGCAGGGGGCTGAATGAGCAGTTCTTC
CDR3aa: CASSSQSRGLNEQFF

j_gene: TRBJ2-7
abundance: -
d_gene: -
v_gene: TRBV24-1
CDR3nt: TGTGCCACCAGTGACCCACAGGGACCCTCCTACGAGCAGTACTTC
CDR3aa: CATSDPQGPSYEQYF

j_gene: TRBJ1-1
abundance: -
d_gene: -
v_gene: TRBV10-3
CDR3nt: TGTGCCATCACGGACACCATTAACACTGAAGCTTTCTTT
CDR3aa: CAITDTINTEAFF

j_gene: TRBJ2-7
abundance: -
d_gene: TRBD2
v_gene: TRBV7-8
CDR3nt: TGTGCCACGGGGGAGCGGGAGGGCTACGAGCAGTACTTC
CDR3aa: CATGEREGYEQYF

j_gene: TRBJ2-7
abundance: -
d_gene: TRBD2
v_gene: TRBV5-1
CDR3nt: TGCGCCAGCAGCCCGTACGGGACTAGCGCATACTACGAGCAGTACTTC
CDR3aa: CASSPYGTSAYYEQYF

j_gene: TRBJ2-2
abundance: -
d_gene: -
v_gene: TRBV6-4
CDR3nt: TGTGCCAGCAGCCCGGACACCTACGAAGGCGGGGAGCTGTTTTTT
CDR3aa: CASSPDTYEGGELFF

j_gene: TRBJ2-7
abundance: -
d_gene: TRBD2
v_gene: TRBV30
CDR3nt: TGTGCCTGGGATAGCGGGAAAGCCTACGAGCAGTACTTC
CDR3aa: CAWDSGKAYEQYF

j_gene: TRBJ2-7
abundance: -
d_gene: TRBD1
v_gene: TRBV5-1
CDR3nt: TGCGCCAGCAGCCGGGGACAGGGCCACGAGCAGTACTTC
CDR3aa: CASSRGQGHEQYF

j_gene: TRBJ1-3
abundance: -
d_gene: -
v_gene: TRBV15
CDR3nt: TGTGCCACCAGCACCACTGACACGAGCTCTGGAAACACCATATATTTT
CDR3aa: CATSTTDTSSGNTIYF

j_gene: TRBJ2-3
abundance: -
d_gene: TRBD1
v_gene: TRBV2
CDR3nt: TGTGCCAGCAGTGGGACAGGATGGGGCACAGATACGCAGTATTTT
CDR3aa: CASSGTGWGTDTQYF

j_gene: TRBJ2-7
abundance: -
d_gene: -
v_gene: TRBV6-1
CDR3nt: TGTGCCAGCAGTGAAGCTCCGGTAGGCGGAACTGGTTACGAGCAGTACTTC
CDR3aa: CASSEAPVGGTGYEQYF

j_gene: TRBJ1-2
abundance: once
d_gene: TRBD1
v_gene: TRBV30
CDR3nt: TGTGCCTGGAGTGTCTCGGGACAGCGGACCCGGGGCTACACCTTC
CDR3aa: CAWSVSGQRTRGYTF

j_gene: TRBJ2-3
abundance: -
d_gene: TRBD2
v_gene: TRBV2
CDR3nt: TGTGCCAGCAGCTACCCACGACTAGCGGGGGGCACAGATACGCAGTATTTT
CDR3aa: CASSYPRLAGGTDTQYF

j_gene: TRBJ2-7
abundance: -
d_gene: TRBD2
v_gene: TRBV7-2
CDR3nt: TGTGCCAGCAGCTCGCAGACTAGCGGGGCCCCCGGCGAGCAGTACTTC
CDR3aa: CASSSQTSGAPGEQYF

j_gene: TRBJ2-1
abundance: -
d_gene: TRBD2
v_gene: TRBV6-5
CDR3nt: TGTGCCACCACGACTAGCGGCCCCTACAATGAGCAGTTCTTC
CDR3aa: CATTTSGPYNEQFF

j_gene: TRBJ2-3
abundance: -
d_gene: TRBD1
v_gene: TRBV3-1/TRBV3-2
CDR3nt: TGTGCCAGCAGCCCCCTCCGCGCGGCGACAGGGGATACGCAGTATTTT
CDR3aa: CASSPLRAATGDTQYF

j_gene: TRBJ2-1
abundance: -
d_gene: TRBD2
v_gene: TRBV27
CDR3nt: TGTGCCAGCAGTCTCGGACTAGCGGGAGGAAAACTCTACAATGAGCAGTTCTTC
CDR3aa: CASSLGLAGGKLYNEQFF

j_gene: TRBJ1-1
abundance: -
d_gene: -
v_gene: TRBV29-1
CDR3nt: TGCAGCGTTTGGACAATGAACACTGAAGCTTTCTTT
CDR3aa: CSVWTMNTEAFF

j_gene: TRBJ2-2
abundance: -
d_gene: TRBD2
v_gene: TRBV7-3
CDR3nt: TGTGCCAGCAGCCTACCATCGGGCGGGAGGGTGAACACCGGGGAGCTGTTTTTT
CDR3aa: CASSLPSGGRVNTGELFF

j_gene: TRBJ2-3
abundance: -
d_gene: -
v_gene: TRBV9
CDR3nt: TGTGCCAGCAGCCCAGGGAGGTCGAGCACAGATACGCAGTATTTT
CDR3aa: CASSPGRSSTDTQYF

j_gene: TRBJ1-1
abundance: -
d_gene: -
v_gene: TRBV5-3
CDR3nt: TGTGCCAGAAGCTTGGCGGGATCAGTAATGGAAGCTTTCTTT
CDR3aa: CARSLAGSVMEAFF

j_gene: TRBJ1-1
abundance: -
d_gene: -
v_gene: TRBV6-2/TRBV6-3
CDR3nt: TGTGCCAGCAGTTACTCGGGACTGGGGCAAACTGAAGCTTTCTTT
CDR3aa: CASSYSGLGQTEAFF

j_gene: TRBJ2-7
abundance: -
d_gene: -
v_gene: TRBV28
CDR3nt: TGTGCCAGCAGACATTGGGGGGACTCCTACGAGCAGTACTTC
CDR3aa: CASRHWGDSYEQYF

j_gene: TRBJ1-4
abundance: -
d_gene: TRBD1
v_gene: TRBV7-2
CDR3nt: TGTGCCAGCAGCTTTAGACAGGGCGGTAGTGAAAAACTGTTTTTT
CDR3aa: CASSFRQGGSEKLFF

j_gene: TRBJ2-2
abundance: -
d_gene: -
v_gene: TRBV2
CDR3nt: TGTGCCAGCAGTGATTTAAGTAGGAACACCGGGGAGCTGTTTTTT
CDR3aa: CASSDLSRNTGELFF

j_gene: TRBJ1-4
abundance: -
d_gene: TRBD1
v_gene: TRBV11-2
CDR3nt: TGTGCCAGCAGCTCGGACAGGGATCGAGGGGAAAAACTGTTTTTT
CDR3aa: CASSSDRDRGEKLFF

j_gene: TRBJ1-2
abundance: -
d_gene: TRBD1
v_gene: TRBV11-3
CDR3nt: TGTGCCAGCAGCTTAACCACAGGGGGCTATGGCTACACCTTC
CDR3aa: CASSLTTGGYGYTF

j_gene: TRBJ1-2
abundance: -
d_gene: -
v_gene: TRBV11-2
CDR3nt: TGTGCCAGCAGCTTAGTTGAGGGATGGAACTATGGCTACACCTTC
CDR3aa: CASSLVEGWNYGYTF

j_gene: TRBJ1-2
abundance: -
d_gene: -
v_gene: TRBV19
CDR3nt: TGTGCCAGTCGCGCGGGATCCCTCTATGGCTACACCTTC
CDR3aa: CASRAGSLYGYTF

j_gene: TRBJ2-1
abundance: -
d_gene: TRBD2
v_gene: TRBV4-1
CDR3nt: TGCGCCAGCAGCCAATCCCGGGGACTAGCCAACAATGAGCAGTTCTTC
CDR3aa: CASSQSRGLANNEQFF

j_gene: TRBJ1-1
abundance: -
d_gene: TRBD1
v_gene: TRBV10-3
CDR3nt: TGTGCCATCAGTGAGTCGGGGACAGGGGATTACACTGAAGCTTTCTTT
CDR3aa: CAISESGTGDYTEAFF

j_gene: TRBJ2-3
abundance: -
d_gene: TRBD2
v_gene: TRBV5-1
CDR3nt: TGCGCCAGCAGCCCTCAAATTCCGGGACTAGCGGGTTGGAGAGCAGATACGCAGTATTTT
CDR3aa: CASSPQIPGLAGWRADTQYF

j_gene: TRBJ2-2
abundance: -
d_gene: -
v_gene: TRBV24-1
CDR3nt: TGTGCCACCAGTGATTTTACGGGGGCCGGGGAGCTGTTTTTT
CDR3aa: CATSDFTGAGELFF

j_gene: TRBJ2-1
abundance: -
d_gene: TRBD2
v_gene: TRBV4-1
CDR3nt: TGCGCCAGCAGCCGAACGACTAGCGGGAGGGGTGAGCAGTTCTTC
CDR3aa: CASSRTTSGRGEQFF

j_gene: TRBJ2-7
abundance: -
d_gene: TRBD2
v_gene: TRBV24-1
CDR3nt: TGTGCCACCAGTGATTCTAGCGGGAGGAGCTCCTACGAGCAGTACTTC
CDR3aa: CATSDSSGRSSYEQYF